These 21 T cell receptor beta chains came from one sample sequenced in a study of blood T cell repertoires in COVID-19 (dated by TCRdb to the early 2020s). Library prep was done by the immunoSEQ multiplex PCR assay. This is the immuneACCESS table as TCRdb keeps it, with only in-frame sequences that have V and J called. A part of the clones is gone; compared with another copy, unresolved V genes explain less than half, and the rest is unexplained. The sample profile shows over 350,000 clones; roughly 88% of them were found once. Jointly, the top ten make up over 0.9% of the sample. Sequencing was done on a sample of PBMCs or T cells enriched from blood (not recorded which). Receptor source: a woman in her twenties or thirties with acute COVID-19.

The chain links TRBV18 to TRBJ2-6, with a tentative D call TRBD1 (6 bases). CDR1 and CDR2 (germline): KGHSH, LQKENI. The CDR3 totals 16 residues. V gave up 2 bases and J gave up 0 bases, with 8 bases separating them. Written as DNA, the CDR3 is TGTGCCAGCTCACCAACAGGGCTCTCTGGGGCCAACGTCCTGACTTTC. Amino acid sequence: CASSPTGLSGANVLTF.

The rearrangement links TRBV12-3 or TRBV12-4 to TRBJ1-1, with D maybe TRBD1 (6 bases). V lost 6 bases and J lost 3, with 8 bases in between. This CDR3 comprises 12 residues. This CDR3 reads CASRSGDTEAFF. The CDR3 DNA reads as TGTGCCAGCAGGTCAGGGGACACTGAAGCTTTCTTT.

The rearrangement links TRBV6-1 to TRBJ2-7; tentatively, D is TRBD1 (5 bases). The V and J ends lost 1 base and 2 bases respectively, with 21 bases between them. CDR1 is MNHNS and CDR2 is SASEGT in the germline V gene. This CDR3 comprises 18 residues. CDR3 coding DNA: TGTGCCAGCAGTGAAGTCGGCCCTAGGGTATGGGGCCCCTACGAGCAGTACTTC. It specifies CASSEVGPRVWGPYEQYF.

The chain has TRBV18 and TRBJ2-3; 9 nucleotides agree with TRBD2. CDR3 length: 17 amino acids. The J segment lost 4 bases and the V segment lost 3 bases, leaving 11 bases of the junction unmatched. Germline CDR1 and CDR2: KGHSH and LQKENI. This chain's CDR3 is CASSPRLGGGASDTQYF. The CDR3 nucleotides read TGTGCCAGCTCACCTAGACTCGGCGGGGGGGCCTCAGATACGCAGTATTTT.

The CDR3 DNA reads as TGTGCCAGCAGTTTAATCGGGGGGAGCAGCAATCAGCCCCAGCATTTT. It yields the protein CASSLIGGSSNQPQHF. The chain links TRBV27 to TRBJ1-5; tentative D call: TRBD1 (5 bases). The CDR3 runs 16 residues. The germline V gene encodes CDR1 MNHEY and CDR2 SMNVEV (reference sequence). The V gene lost 2 bases and the J gene lost 1 base, with 12 bases spanning the gap.

In its sample, this clone was seen once. Different DNA sequences within this sample yield the same CDR3. The genes are TRBV7-3 and TRBJ1-5; weak D call: TRBD1 (6 bases). The V end was cut by 1 base, the J end by 5 bases, with 12 bases between. Germline V gene lookup returns CDR1 SGHTA and CDR2 FQGTGA. CDR3 size: 15 residues. This CDR3 reads CASSLSGGADQPQHF. The CDR3 region has the DNA TGTGCCAGCAGCTTAAGTGGGGGCGCAGATCAGCCCCAGCATTTT. Complete variable domain (other parts from reference TRBV7-3 and TRBJ1-5): GAGVSQTPSNKVTEKGKYVELRCDPISGHTALYWYRQSLGQGPEFLIYFQGTGAADDSGLPNDRFFAVRPEGSVSTLKIQRTERGDSAVYLCASSLSGGADQPQHFGDGTRLSIL.

V gene TRBV27 combines with J gene TRBJ1-6; 7 bases align to TRBD1. Germline trimming cut 5 bases from V and 5 bases from J; bases unmatched to any gene: 6. Per the germline V gene, CDR1 is MNHEY and CDR2 is SMNVEV (reference sequence). The CDR3 contains 15 residues. CDR3 protein: CASSRGTVDNSPLHF. The CDR3 DNA reads as TGTGCCAGCAGTCGAGGGACAGTAGATAATTCACCCCTCCACTTT.

This clone was seen just once. The rearrangement links TRBV30 to TRBJ1-5; D possibly corresponds to TRBD1 (5 bases). In germline, CDR1 is GTSNPN, CDR2 SVGIG (reference sequence). V lost 0 bases and J lost 6, with 12 bases in between. The length of the CDR3 is 14 residues. CDR3 sequence (DNA): TGTGCCTGGAGTGTAGCAGGGAACCGTCAGCCCCAGCATTTT. It codes for CAWSVAGNRQPQHF.

The CDR3 bases are TGTGCCATCAGTGAGGGGGGGACCTCCGCACGAGGCTACACCTTC. Residues: CAISEGGTSARGYTF. The V gene is TRBV10-3, the J gene TRBJ1-2; D may be TRBD1 (5 bases). Per germline, CDR1 ENHRY and CDR2 SYGVKD. The CDR3 sequence is 15 residues long. V gave up 2 bases and J gave up 8 bases, with 18 bases separating them.

The V gene is TRBV24-1, the J gene TRBJ2-7; D not resolved. Trimming pared 3 bases from V and 0 bases from J, leaving 11 bases between. The CDR3 length is 15 residues. Per germline, CDR1 KGHDR and CDR2 SFDVKD. The CDR3 sequence is CATSDDRRSSYEQYF. The DNA of the CDR3 is TGTGCCACCAGTGATGACCGAAGGAGCTCCTACGAGCAGTACTTC.

CDR3 protein: CASSLGGVSYGYTF. The CDR3 DNA sequence: TGTGCCAGCAGCCTCGGAGGAGTGAGCTATGGCTACACCTTC. The chain recombines TRBV14 with TRBJ1-2; D not certain. Trimming pared 4 bases from V and 4 bases from J, leaving 13 bases between. Germline CDR1 reads SGHDN; CDR2 reads FVKESK. The CDR3 has 14 residues.

Only one count was recorded for this clone. This chain joins TRBV19 and TRBJ1-2, with TRBD1 as a possible D gene (6 bases). Germline CDR1 reads LNHDA; CDR2 reads SQIVND (reference sequence). Trimming left V 4 bases short and J 6 bases short, with 15 bases between. The CDR3 covers 14 residues. CDR3 protein: CASSTPGQSNGYTF. In DNA, the CDR3 is TGTGCCAGTAGTACCCCGGGACAATCGAATGGCTACACCTTC.

V gene TRBV27 combines with J gene TRBJ1-3; D gene unclear. The length of the CDR3 is 15 residues. Germline lookup yields CDR1 MNHEY and CDR2 SMNVEV (reference sequence). V lost 8 bases and J 0 bases, leaving 14 bases between the germline ends. CDR3 DNA sequence: TGTGCCAGCGGACTTCGGACGGCCTCTGGAAACACCATATATTTT. Protein: CASGLRTASGNTIYF.

The chain recombines TRBV24-1 with TRBJ2-1; TRBD1 matches at 8 bases. The junction had 3 bases not matched to a gene; V was cut back by 9 bases and J by 6 bases. The germline V gene encodes CDR1 KGHDR and CDR2 SFDVKD. CDR3 size: 12 residues. The CDR3 loop is CATGQGSNEQFF. The CDR3 nucleotides are TGTGCCACCGGACAGGGAAGCAATGAGCAGTTCTTC.

The gene calls are TRBV14 and TRBJ2-7, with TRBD1 as a possible D gene (6 bases). Germline V gene data show CDR1 as SGHDN and CDR2 as FVKESK. This CDR3 spans 12 amino acids. V dropped 4 bases and J dropped 4 bases, with 8 bases sitting between them. The CDR3 reads CASSRGQYEQYF. In DNA form, the CDR3 reads TGTGCCAGCAGCCGAGGACAGTACGAGCAGTACTTC.

The rearrangement uses TRBV29-1 and TRBJ2-2; weak D call: TRBD1 (5 bases). The V gene lost 6 bases and the J gene lost 1 base, with 9 bases spanning the gap. The germline V gene encodes CDR1 SQVTM and CDR2 ANQGSEA. This CDR3 spans 13 amino acids. CDR3 loop: CSVNDRNTGELFF. As DNA, the CDR3 is TGCAGCGTAAATGACAGGAACACCGGGGAGCTGTTTTTT.

The chain uses TRBV27 and TRBJ1-1; D remains ambiguous. The CDR3 contains 13 residues. Germline V gives CDR1 MNHEY, CDR2 SMNVEV (reference sequence). Trimming took 2 bases from V and 0 from J, leaving 4 bases between them. The CDR3 region is CASSLQVNTEAFF. CDR3 nucleotide sequence: TGTGCCAGCAGTTTACAGGTGAACACTGAAGCTTTCTTT.

This clone was observed a single time. The chain joins TRBV5-1 to TRBJ2-5, with 7 positions matching TRBD1. The CDR3 contains 16 residues. Germline CDR1 reads SGHRS; CDR2 reads YFSETQ. V trimming: 5 bases; J trimming: 3 bases; junction bases outside the gene matches: 13. The CDR3 loop reads CASRLITGTAKETQYF. The CDR3 nucleotides are TGCGCCAGCAGATTAATTACCGGGACAGCCAAAGAGACCCAGTACTTC.

As to this clone: This sample also contains other DNA sequences that code for the same CDR3. The chain uses TRBV6-5 and TRBJ1-2; weak D call: TRBD1 (5 bases). CDR3 length equals 13 residues. Germline V gene sequence: CDR1 MNHEY, CDR2 SVGAGI. V gave up 5 bases and J gave up 4 bases, with 11 bases separating them. The CDR3 sequence is CASSPGLSYGYTF. The CDR3, as DNA: TGTGCCAGCAGTCCGGGACTCTCCTATGGCTACACCTTC.

The genes are TRBV6-6 and TRBJ2-7, with D unresolved. The V end was cut by 0 bases, the J end by 2 bases, with 2 bases between. CDR1 is MNHNY and CDR2 is SVGAGI in the germline V gene (reference sequence). This CDR3 comprises 12 residues. CDR3 bases: TGTGCCAGCAGTTACTCCACCTACGAGCAGTACTTC. Translation gives CASSYSTYEQYF.

This clone appeared once. This chain joins TRBV21-1 and TRBJ2-3; TRBD1, the D gene given by the table, was not confirmed from the DNA. TRBV21-1 has pseudogene status. This CDR3 has 16 amino acids. CDR3 DNA: TGTGCCAGCAGCAAAGGGGGCTGGCGGAACACAGATACGCAGTATTTT. It is translated as CASSKGGWRNTDTQYF.